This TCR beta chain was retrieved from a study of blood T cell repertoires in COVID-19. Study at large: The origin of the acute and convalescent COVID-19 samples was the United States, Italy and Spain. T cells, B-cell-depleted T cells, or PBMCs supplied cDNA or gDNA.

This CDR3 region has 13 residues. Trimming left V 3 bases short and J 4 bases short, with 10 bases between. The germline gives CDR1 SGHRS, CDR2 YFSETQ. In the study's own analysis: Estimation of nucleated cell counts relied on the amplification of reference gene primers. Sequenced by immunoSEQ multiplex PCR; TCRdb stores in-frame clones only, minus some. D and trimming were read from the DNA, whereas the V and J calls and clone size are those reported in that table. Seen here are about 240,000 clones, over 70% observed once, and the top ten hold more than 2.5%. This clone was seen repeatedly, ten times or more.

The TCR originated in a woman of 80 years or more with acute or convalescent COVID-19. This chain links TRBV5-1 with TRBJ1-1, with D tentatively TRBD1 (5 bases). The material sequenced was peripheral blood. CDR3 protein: CASSSGGSTEAFF. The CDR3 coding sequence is TGCGCCAGCAGCTCGGGGGGTAGCACTGAAGCTTTCTTT.